This T cell receptor beta chain is drawn from a study of CD8+CD57+ T cells in acquired aplastic anemia. Study as a whole: DNA per sorted CD4+ or CD8+ sample ranged roughly 0.17 to 27.4 ug, averaging 3.2 ug. Study-wide results and limits: Significant differences in CD8+ Simpson's diversity were not observed between patients and controls. Patients and controls were found to share twenty-nine CD8+ CDR3 sequences.

This clonotype was seen a handful of times. The antigen is unknown. Patients included in sequencing had previously demonstrated CD8+CD57+ cell expansion by flow cytometry. Germline values: CDR1 GTSNPN, CDR2 SVGIG (reference sequence). The CDR3 has 14 amino acids. V dropped 4 bases and J dropped 4 bases, with 16 bases sitting between them. The template used for profiling TCR beta VDJ and CDR3 was genomic DNA. TCRdb itself ran the reads through MiXCR, one entry per CDR3 protein. Of roughly 500,000 distinct CDR3 sequences in the sample, about a third were seen once. The V gene is TRBV30, the J gene TRBJ1-2; D perhaps matches TRBD1 (5 bases). Sequencing used sorted CD4+, CD8+, or CD8+CD57+ T cells (not recorded which) from PBMCs. The receptor was isolated from a human donor with aplastic anemia. The CDR3 DNA reads TGTGCCTGGACTGCGGGTAGTGGGACCTATGGCTACACCTTC. It encodes CAWTAGSGTYGYTF.